The sequence of this T cell receptor beta chain was determined in a study of early T cells in non-severe SARS-CoV-2 infection. Across the whole study: The authors sequenced bulk RNA from unsorted whole blood, leaving chains unpaired.

Findings and caveats of the study: Private and CD4 specificities were missed by VDJdb matching, skewed to anti-spike CD8.

V shed 4 bases and J shed 8 bases, with 14 bases lying between them. This CDR3 is 13 amino acids long. Attachment of unique molecular identifiers was made to individual cDNA molecules. MiXCR was run by TCRdb on the 5' RACE reads, yielding one entry per CDR3 protein. This sample carries more than 65,000 distinct CDR3 sequences, more than 10% of them seen once, and the ten largest clones take less than 1.5%. This clonotype was seen a few times. Antigen specificity is unknown. The source is an adult who was a healthcare worker with PCR-confirmed SARS-CoV-2 infection or an uninfected control (not recorded which). Material: whole blood. The chain carries TRBV12-3 or TRBV12-4 and TRBJ1-2; D uncertain. The CDR3 loop is CASSSVLAGGYTF. The CDR3 coding sequence is TGTGCCAGCAGTTCGGTCCTGGCGGGCGGCTACACCTTC.